A selection of T cell receptor beta chains follows, all from one sample in a study of T cell repertoires and HLA-DP antigens. Method: immunoSEQ multiplex PCR; TCRdb's copy keeps in-frame clones and lacks some. The sample comprises about 120,000 clones, almost 95% of which are singletons, and about 0.25% rests with the top ten. These receptors have no known antigen. Sequences were obtained from CD4+ T cells from PBMCs. The receptors come from a woman between 18 and 30 years old in good health and CMV-seronegative. The CDR3 runs from the conserved cysteine through the conserved F or W. Each record gives: J gene, D gene, V gene, clone size, CDR3 DNA, CDR3 protein. D genes are given only for firm matches. Expanded clones are given a class, and other clones once, few, many or no size at all.

TRBJ2-7,NA,TRBV18,NA,TGTGCCAGCTCACCCCAGGAGGGATCCTACGAGCAGTACTTC,CASSPQEGSYEQYF
TRBJ2-5,NA,TRBV19,NA,TGTGCCAGTAGTCCCGGCAGGGGAGTAGGAGAGACCCAGTACTTC,CASSPGRGVGETQYF
TRBJ1-3,NA,TRBV5-8,once,TGTGCCAGCAGCTTACAGGCCATCTCTGGAAACACCATATATTTT,CASSLQAISGNTIYF
TRBJ1-4,TRBD1,TRBV7-8,NA,TGTGCCAGCAGCTCAGGCGGGACAGGGAGGGAAAAACTGTTTTTT,CASSSGGTGREKLFF
TRBJ1-2,NA,TRBV28,NA,TGTGCCAGCAGCACAAGAGGCAGTGGCTATGGCTACACCTTC,CASSTRGSGYGYTF
TRBJ2-3,NA,TRBV5-6,NA,TGTGCCAGCAGCTTGCTAGTTAGCACAGATACGCAGTATTTT,CASSLLVSTDTQYF
TRBJ2-7,TRBD1,TRBV5-5,NA,TGTGCCAGCAGCTTGGGAATAGGGGACAGGGTGCCCTACGAGCAGTACTTC,CASSLGIGDRVPYEQYF
TRBJ2-5,NA,TRBV7-2,NA,TGTGCCAGCAGCTACTACGGCCCGGCGGAGACCCAGTACTTC,CASSYYGPAETQYF
TRBJ2-5,TRBD2,TRBV19,NA,TGTGCCAGTAGTATAAGGGCTAGCGGGGGGCAAGAGACCCAGTACTTC,CASSIRASGGQETQYF
TRBJ1-2,NA,TRBV19,NA,TGTGCCAGCAGATCCGGGGGAGGTTATACGTATGGCTACACCTTC,CASRSGGGYTYGYTF
TRBJ2-2,NA,TRBV5-5,NA,TGTGCCAGCAGCTTGGCCTTGGGCGCCCGGACCGGGGAGCTGTTTTTT,CASSLALGARTGELFF
TRBJ1-1,NA,TRBV19,NA,TGTGCCAGTAGTCTGAGGGACACACCGAACACTGAAGCTTTCTTT,CASSLRDTPNTEAFF
TRBJ1-2,TRBD1,TRBV18,once,TGTGCCAGCTCACTGCGTCGGGACAGACCTAACTATGGCTACACCTTC,CASSLRRDRPNYGYTF
TRBJ1-3,NA,TRBV7-3,NA,TGTGCCAGCAGCTTATGGGGGACCGGCTCTGGAAACACCATATATTTT,CASSLWGTGSGNTIYF
TRBJ2-1,NA,TRBV29-1,once,TGCAGCGTTGTAACAGCCGCGCACTACAATGAGCAGTTCTTC,CSVVTAAHYNEQFF
TRBJ2-7,NA,TRBV19,NA,TGTGCCAGTAGTATAGGCGGACAGATCTACGAGCAGTACTTC,CASSIGGQIYEQYF
TRBJ1-6,NA,TRBV18,NA,TGTGCCAGCTCACCGGGGGATTCACCCCTCCACTTT,CASSPGDSPLHF
TRBJ2-1,TRBD2,TRBV18,NA,TGTGCCAGCTCACCACCGAACGGGAGGGCCTCCTACAATGAGCAGTTCTTC,CASSPPNGRASYNEQFF
TRBJ2-2,NA,TRBV9,NA,TGTGCCAGCAGCGTACGGGGGACCCCGGACACCGGGGAGCTGTTTTTT,CASSVRGTPDTGELFF
TRBJ2-1,TRBD2,TRBV7-6,NA,TGTGCCAGCAGCTTAGCGTTGCTAGCGGGAGGAACCGCTCATGAGCAGTTCTTC,CASSLALLAGGTAHEQFF
TRBJ2-6,NA,TRBV4-3,NA,TGCGCCAGCAGCCCCACAGGGTCTGGGGCCAACGTCCTGACTTTC,CASSPTGSGANVLTF
TRBJ1-2,NA,TRBV9,NA,TGTGCCAGCAGCGTAGCGACATTTAACTATGGCTACACCTTC,CASSVATFNYGYTF
TRBJ2-3,TRBD2,TRBV29-1,NA,TGCAGCGTACGGACTAGCGGGATCACAGATACGCAGTATTTT,CSVRTSGITDTQYF
TRBJ2-5,TRBD2,TRBV7-7,NA,TGTGCTAGCAGCCCGGGCGGGACTAGCCCGACCCAGGAGACCCAGTACTTC,CASSPGGTSPTQETQYF
TRBJ1-2,NA,TRBV30,NA,TGTGCCTGGAGTTTCAAGCGGGGCAGGACTAACTATGGCTACACCTTC,CAWSFKRGRTNYGYTF
TRBJ2-7,NA,TRBV28,NA,TGTGCCAGCACCCTAAGTGGGGGGAGTGGCTACGAGCAGTACTTC,CASTLSGGSGYEQYF
TRBJ2-5,NA,TRBV29-1,NA,TGCAGCGTTGAAGTTGGCAGGGGAGGGGAGACCCAGTACTTC,CSVEVGRGGETQYF
TRBJ1-1,NA,TRBV5-4,NA,TGTGCCAGCAGTCTAACAGTTTCCGACGCTGAAGCTTTCTTT,CASSLTVSDAEAFF
TRBJ1-1,NA,TRBV6-5,NA,TGTGCCAGCTGGGGCGGGGGCCTCAACACTGAAGCTTTCTTT,CASWGGGLNTEAFF
TRBJ1-2,NA,TRBV6-1,NA,TGTGCCAGCAGTGAAAGAAGGGGAAGGTATGGCTACACCTTC,CASSERRGRYGYTF
TRBJ1-4,TRBD1,TRBV28,NA,TGTGCCAGCAGTCCCCACAGGGGTGGAGGTGAAAAACTGTTTTTT,CASSPHRGGGEKLFF
TRBJ1-3,NA,TRBV14,few,TGTGCCAGCAGCCAATCCGCAGGATTCCGCTCTGGAAACACCATATATTTT,CASSQSAGFRSGNTIYF